A selection of T cell receptor beta chains follows, all from one sample in a study of human thymus T cells. Using immunoSEQ multiplex PCR, the repertoire was profiled, and TCRdb retains in-frame clones only, with some absent. Of about 60,000 clones in the sample, approximately 93% were seen once. Sequencing used blood. The receptors come from a boy under two years old with a congenital heart defect but otherwise immunologically healthy. Each CDR3 is given with its conserved first and last residue. Each record gives: D gene, V gene, clone size, J gene, CDR3 DNA, CDR3 protein. A D gene is named only where the DNA matches it firmly. Rows may omit the clone size; those that give it use once, few, many or a size class.

TRBD1	TRBV4-2	-	TRBJ1-5	TGTGCCAGCAGCCAAGATCGGGACAGTCGCAATCAGCCCCAGCATTTT	CASSQDRDSRNQPQHF
TRBD1	TRBV7-2	-	TRBJ1-1	TGTGCCAGCAGCTTATCCGGGACAGGGGGCACTGAAGCTTTCTTT	CASSLSGTGGTEAFF
TRBD1	TRBV27	-	TRBJ1-2	TGTGCCAGCAGTTTATTGGGGACAGATGGCTACACCTTC	CASSLLGTDGYTF
TRBD2	TRBV4-2	-	TRBJ2-3	TGTGCCAGCAGCCCACGGGTGAGCGGGGGAATCTCAGATACGCAGTATTTT	CASSPRVSGGISDTQYF
-	TRBV6-5	-	TRBJ1-2	TGTGCCAGCAGTTACGTCAGGGTGGGTGGCTACACCTTC	CASSYVRVGGYTF
-	TRBV6-5	-	TRBJ2-3	TGTGCCAGCAGTTACTCGGGCGGGACTAGCACAGATACGCAGTATTTT	CASSYSGGTSTDTQYF
-	TRBV28	-	TRBJ1-4	TGTGCCAGCAGTCTCACACAGGGTAATGAAAAACTGTTTTTT	CASSLTQGNEKLFF
TRBD1	TRBV28	-	TRBJ1-2	TGTGCCAGCAGTCCTTACAGGGGGCCCTATGGCTACACCTTC	CASSPYRGPYGYTF
-	TRBV4-2	once	TRBJ2-2	TGTGCCAGCAGCCAAGGGTACACCACCGGGGAGCTGTTTTTT	CASSQGYTTGELFF
TRBD1	TRBV27	-	TRBJ1-4	TGTGCCAGCAGTTGGAAGGGGGCGCGAACTAATGAAAAACTGTTTTTT	CASSWKGARTNEKLFF
-	TRBV27	-	TRBJ2-7	TGTGCCAGCAGTTATAAGGAATCCTACGAGCAGTACTTC	CASSYKESYEQYF
TRBD1	TRBV7-8	-	TRBJ1-1	TGTGCCAGCAGCTTGCACAGGGGGAACACTGAAGCTTTCTTT	CASSLHRGNTEAFF
-	TRBV6-5	-	TRBJ2-7	TGTGCCAGCAGTTACGGATCACTCGATACCTACGAGCAGTACTTC	CASSYGSLDTYEQYF
TRBD1	TRBV18	few	TRBJ1-6	TGTGCCAGCTCACCAACCGGGACAGGGGATTCACCCCTCCACTTT	CASSPTGTGDSPLHF
-	TRBV19	-	TRBJ2-5	TGTGCCAGTAGTATGGGGGGTGAAGAGACCCAGTACTTC	CASSMGGEETQYF
TRBD1	TRBV7-7	-	TRBJ2-7	TGTGCTAGCAGCGCCGGGACAGGGGCCTACGAGCAGTACTTC	CASSAGTGAYEQYF
-	TRBV28	-	TRBJ1-3	TGTGCCAGCAGCCCCGTCTCCCCTAAGAACACCATATATTTT	CASSPVSPKNTIYF
TRBD1	TRBV6-6	-	TRBJ2-7	TGTGCCAGCAGTTACCTTAGGACAGGACCCTACGAGCAGTACTTC	CASSYLRTGPYEQYF
-	TRBV19	-	TRBJ2-2	TGTGCCAGTAGTATTGACAGAGGCGGGGAGCTGTTTTTT	CASSIDRGGELFF
TRBD2	TRBV9	-	TRBJ2-3	TGTGCCAGCAGCCCCCAACTAGCGGGGGGGCCAGATACGCAGTATTTT	CASSPQLAGGPDTQYF
-	TRBV2	-	TRBJ2-1	TGTGCCAGCAGGGCCAATCGAGATGAGCAGTTCTTC	CASRANRDEQFF
TRBD2	TRBV4-1	once	TRBJ2-7	TGCGCCAGCAGCCAAGGACTAGCTATTTCCCACGAGCAGTACTTC	CASSQGLAISHEQYF
-	TRBV7-9	-	TRBJ2-2	TGTGCCAGCAGCTACCGGAGGAGCGGCGGGGAGCTGTTTTTT	CASSYRRSGGELFF
-	TRBV12-2	-	TRBJ2-3	-	CASRLLGQVGGGTDTQYF
TRBD2	TRBV7-2	-	TRBJ2-7	TGTGCCAGCAGCTTGTGGGCGGGGGGGGACTACGAGCAGTACTTC	CASSLWAGGDYEQYF
-	TRBV28	few	TRBJ1-1	TGTGCCAGCAGTTTTCCGGGGGAGAACACTGAAGCTTTCTTT	CASSFPGENTEAFF
TRBD2	TRBV4-1	-	TRBJ2-5	TGCGCCAGCAGCCAAGTCTCTAGCGGGGGGGCCGAGACCCAGTACTTC	CASSQVSSGGAETQYF
-	TRBV7-2	-	TRBJ2-7	TGTGCCAGCAGCCGGGACTACGAGCAGTACTTC	CASSRDYEQYF
-	TRBV9	-	TRBJ2-7	TGTGCCAGCAGCGTAGACAGGGGAGGTAGAGAGCAGTACTTC	CASSVDRGGREQYF
TRBD1	TRBV27	-	TRBJ1-2	TGTGCCAGCAGTTTCGACAGGGACTATGGCTACACCTTC	CASSFDRDYGYTF
-	TRBV19	-	TRBJ1-2	TGTGCCAGTAGTATAGACAGGAACTATGGCTACACCTTC	CASSIDRNYGYTF
-	TRBV6-1	-	TRBJ2-7	TGTGCCAGCGGGGCCTACGAGCAGTACTTC	CASGAYEQYF
TRBD1	TRBV7-9	-	TRBJ2-1	TGTGCCGGGAAACCCAGGGGGCTGGACAATGAGCAGTTCTTC	CAGKPRGLDNEQFF
-	TRBV5-1	-	TRBJ2-3	TGCGCCAGCAGCTTTGGGGGGCAGAGAGATACGCAGTATTTT	CASSFGGQRDTQYF
TRBD1	TRBV11-3	-	TRBJ1-1	TGTGCCAGCAGATCCACAGGGGCGGAGAACACTGAAGCTTTCTTT	CASRSTGAENTEAFF
-	TRBV5-1	once	TRBJ1-4	TGCGCCAGCAGCTCCACTTCATTTAATGAAAAACTGTTTTTT	CASSSTSFNEKLFF
-	TRBV20-1	once	TRBJ2-1	TGCAGTGCTAGAGGGGCTAATGAGCAGTTCTTC	CSARGANEQFF
-	TRBV27	-	TRBJ1-1	TGTGCCAGCAGCTACAGGTGGAACACTGAAGCTTTCTTT	CASSYRWNTEAFF
TRBD1	TRBV5-1	-	TRBJ1-2	TGCGCCAGCAGCGGGGGACAGGAGCGTGGCTACACCTTC	CASSGGQERGYTF
-	TRBV2	-	TRBJ1-3	TGTGCCAGCAGTCCCGAGATCTCTGGAAACACCATATATTTT	CASSPEISGNTIYF
-	TRBV12-5	-	TRBJ2-7	TGTGCTAGTGAAACCCACTACGAGCAGTACTTC	CASETHYEQYF
-	TRBV11-2	once	TRBJ2-7	TGTGCCAGCAGCCGTGGACTGGCCTACGAGCAGTACTTC	CASSRGLAYEQYF
-	TRBV5-6	-	TRBJ2-1	TGTGCCAGCAGCTTGGGGCGGGGGCTGAGTGAGCAGTTCTTC	CASSLGRGLSEQFF
-	TRBV7-2	-	TRBJ1-2	TGTGCCAGCAGCCCCAGGCAGGGACATTACTATGGCTACACCTTC	CASSPRQGHYYGYTF
TRBD2	TRBV7-9	-	TRBJ2-1	TGTGCCAGCAGCTCCCCCGGGACTAGCGGGGGGGCTATCTACAATGAGCAGTTCTTC	CASSSPGTSGGAIYNEQFF
-	TRBV2	once	TRBJ2-4	TGTGCCAGCAGTGAAATGGCTACCACCAAAAACATTCAGTACTTC	CASSEMATTKNIQYF
-	TRBV30	-	TRBJ2-6	TGTGCCTGGATCGGAGGTGGGGCCAACGTCCTGACTTTC	CAWIGGGANVLTF
-	TRBV6-5	-	TRBJ2-3	TGTGCCAGCAGTTACCGGGACAACACAGATACGCAGTATTTT	CASSYRDNTDTQYF
-	TRBV28	-	TRBJ2-2	TGTGCCAGCAGGCTATGGGGGCTGGACACCGGGGAGCTGTTTTTT	CASRLWGLDTGELFF
-	TRBV9	-	TRBJ2-5	TGTGCCAGCAGCGTAGCTGACGGGGGAGAGACCCAGTACTTC	CASSVADGGETQYF
-	TRBV28	-	TRBJ1-5	TGTGCCAGCAGTTTGGCCGGGACAACTAGCAATCAGCCCCAGCATTTT	CASSLAGTTSNQPQHF
TRBD1	TRBV7-6	-	TRBJ2-5	TGTGCCAGCAGCTCCGGGACAGGTGGGGAGACCCAGTACTTC	CASSSGTGGETQYF
TRBD1	TRBV19	-	TRBJ1-2	TGTGCCAGTACCTTGACAGGGGGGAACTATGGCTACACCTTC	CASTLTGGNYGYTF